The 2 T cell receptor beta chains in this list originate from one sample, sequenced in a study of blood T cell repertoires in COVID-19. Using immunoSEQ multiplex PCR, the repertoire was profiled, and TCRdb retains in-frame clones only, with some absent. The sample yields more than 10,000 clones, 90% seen once. The sequenced sample consisted of peripheral blood. The receptors originated from a man in his 70s with active COVID-19.

V gene TRBV5-4 combines with J gene TRBJ2-5; tentative D call: TRBD1 (6 bases). CDR1 SGHNT and CDR2 YYREEE come from the germline V gene (reference sequence). The CDR3 loop spans 13 amino acids. V gave up 4 bases and J gave up 4 bases, with 11 bases separating them. This CDR3 reads CASSGGGSETQYF. The CDR3 region has the DNA TGTGCCAGCAGCGGGGGCGGGTCAGAGACCCAGTACTTC.

The chain uses TRBV24-1 and TRBJ2-3; 11 bases line up with TRBD2. J was trimmed by 6 bases and V by 4 bases; bases with no gene match: 5. CDR3 length: 15 amino acids. In germline, CDR1 is KGHDR, CDR2 SFDVKD. For the CDR3, the DNA is TGTGCCACCAGTGACCCTCGACTAGCGGGGGATACGCAGTATTTT. This encodes CATSDPRLAGDTQYF.